The TCR beta chain described here comes from a study of cytomegalovirus exposure and HLA in healthy donors. Study-level findings and limits: CMV serostatus was the sole immune exposure information available. Certain sequence variants were highly shared and formed a cluster, and this cluster was likely a sequencing artifact.

CDR3 size: 13 residues. From germline, CDR1 is MRHNA and CDR2 SNTAGT. V lost 5 bases, J lost 2 bases, and 9 bases lay in between. For this clone: Its antigen is undetermined.

The PCR contained 60 Vbeta and 13 Jbeta primers. The repertoire was sequenced with immunoSEQ multiplex PCR; TCRdb's copy has only in-frame clones and lacks some. The table records 150,000 to 200,000 clones, around 75% of them present only once. The sample comprised PBMCs. The sequence was collected from a man aged 18 to 29 in good health and CMV-seropositive. V usage is TRBV6-4 and J usage is TRBJ1-1; no clear D gene. The DNA for the CDR3 is TGTGCCAGCAGTCGGCGGGAAAACACTGAAGCTTTCTTT. Amino acid sequence: CASSRRENTEAFF.